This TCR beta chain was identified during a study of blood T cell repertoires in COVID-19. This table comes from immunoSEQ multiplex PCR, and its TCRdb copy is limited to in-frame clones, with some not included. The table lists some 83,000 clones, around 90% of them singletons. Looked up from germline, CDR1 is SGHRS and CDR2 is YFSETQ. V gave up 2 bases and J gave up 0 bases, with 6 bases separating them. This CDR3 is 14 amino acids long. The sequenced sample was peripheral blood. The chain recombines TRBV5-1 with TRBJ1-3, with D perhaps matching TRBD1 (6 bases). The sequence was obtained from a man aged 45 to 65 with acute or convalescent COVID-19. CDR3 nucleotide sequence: TGCGCCAGCAGCTTAGGGGGCTCTGGAAACACCATATATTTT. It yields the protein CASSLGGSGNTIYF. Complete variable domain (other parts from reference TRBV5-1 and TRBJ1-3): KAGVTQTPRYLIKTRGQQVTLSCSPISGHRSVSWYQQTPGQGLQFLFEYFSETQRNKGNFPGRFSGRQFSNSRSEMNVSTLELGDSALYLCASSLGGSGNTIYFGEGSWLTVV.